The rows below give T cell receptor beta chains drawn from one sample of a study of siplizumab effects on memory and regulatory T cells. Profiling relied on immunoSEQ multiplex PCR, and the TCRdb table lists in-frame clones only, not all of them. The sample has around 94,000 clones; 80% to 95% are singletons. The sequenced sample consisted of CD4+ T cells sorted from blood. The receptors come from a human donor in good health. Each CDR3 is given with its conserved first and last residue. A D gene is named only where the DNA matches it firmly. Rows may omit the clone size; those that give it use once, few, many or a size class.

length | D | J | V | size | DNA | CDR3
11 | NA | TRBJ2-1 | TRBV6-4 | few | TGTGCCAGCAGACAGGGTCGTGAGCAGTTCTTC | CASRQGREQFF
13 | NA | TRBJ1-1 | TRBV6-5 | NA | TGTGCCAGCACAAGGGCTTCGGACACTGAAGCTTTCTTT | CASTRASDTEAFF
14 | NA | TRBJ2-1 | TRBV5-1 | NA | TGCGCCAGCAGCTTGGGGACACCTGACGGAGAAAAGTTCTTC | CASSLGTPDGEKFF
14 | NA | TRBJ1-4 | TRBV2 | NA | TGTGCCAGCAGTCGTCCCGATGTAAATGAAAAACTGTTTTTT | CASSRPDVNEKLFF
15 | NA | TRBJ2-3 | TRBV6-1 | NA | TGTGCCAGCGGAAAGGGGGGGCAGGGGAGTGATACGCAGTATTTT | CASGKGGQGSDTQYF
14 | NA | TRBJ1-1 | TRBV15 | once | TGTGCCACCAGCAGAGACGGGGCGAACACTGAAGCTTTCTTT | CATSRDGANTEAFF
13 | NA | TRBJ1-3 | TRBV27 | NA | TGTGCCAGCGGGACCTACTCTGGAAACACCATATATTTT | CASGTYSGNTIYF
16 | NA | TRBJ1-1 | TRBV7-2 | NA | TGTGCCAGCAGCCTAGAGTATGCGGTGGCGAACACTGAAGCTTTCTTT | CASSLEYAVANTEAFF
15 | TRBD2 | TRBJ2-4 | TRBV18 | NA | TGTGCCAGCTTGGGGACTAGCCTCGCCAAAAACATTCAGTACTTC | CASLGTSLAKNIQYF
13 | NA | TRBJ1-5 | TRBV7-2 | few | TGTGCCAGCAGCAGGGGGTCGAATCAGCCCCAGCATTTT | CASSRGSNQPQHF
14 | TRBD1 | TRBJ2-7 | TRBV19 | NA | TGTGCCAGTAGTACCGGGACAGGGGTAAGCGAGCAGTACTTC | CASSTGTGVSEQYF
14 | NA | TRBJ1-2 | TRBV6-6 | NA | TGTGCCAGCAGTTACTCGAGACTGGGGGACGGCTACACCTTC | CASSYSRLGDGYTF
15 | TRBD2 | TRBJ2-1 | TRBV27 | NA | TGTGCCAGCAGTCTAGCGGGAGGACTCTACAATGAGCAGTTCTTC | CASSLAGGLYNEQFF
14 | NA | TRBJ2-1 | TRBV7-9 | NA | TGTGCCAGCACCCCGGATCGGGAATACAATGAGCAGTTCTTC | CASTPDREYNEQFF